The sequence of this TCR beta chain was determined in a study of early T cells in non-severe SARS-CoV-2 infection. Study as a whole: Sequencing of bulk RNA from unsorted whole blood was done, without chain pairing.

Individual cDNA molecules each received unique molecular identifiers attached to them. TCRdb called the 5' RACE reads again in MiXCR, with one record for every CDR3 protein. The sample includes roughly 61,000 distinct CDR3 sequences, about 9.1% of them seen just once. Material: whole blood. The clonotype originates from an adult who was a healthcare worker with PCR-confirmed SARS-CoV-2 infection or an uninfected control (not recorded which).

CDR3 sequence: CASSHMTGVEAFF. The CDR3 nucleotides read TGTGCCAGCAGCCATATGACAGGGGTTGAAGCTTTCTTT. This sequence joins TRBV7-2 and TRBJ1-1, with TRBD1 matching over 8 bases. V was pared by 5 bases and J by 7 bases, with 6 bases of the junction left unmatched. Germline V gene data show CDR1 as SGHTA and CDR2 as FQGNSA. The CDR3 sequence is 13 residues long. The complete variable domain, with remaining parts taken from reference TRBV7-2 and TRBJ1-1, reads GAGVSQSPSNKVTEKGKDVELRCDPISGHTALYWYRQSLGQGLEFLIYFQGNSAPDKSGLPSDRFSAERTGGSVSTLTIQRTQQEDSAVYLCASSHMTGVEAFFGQGTRLTVV.